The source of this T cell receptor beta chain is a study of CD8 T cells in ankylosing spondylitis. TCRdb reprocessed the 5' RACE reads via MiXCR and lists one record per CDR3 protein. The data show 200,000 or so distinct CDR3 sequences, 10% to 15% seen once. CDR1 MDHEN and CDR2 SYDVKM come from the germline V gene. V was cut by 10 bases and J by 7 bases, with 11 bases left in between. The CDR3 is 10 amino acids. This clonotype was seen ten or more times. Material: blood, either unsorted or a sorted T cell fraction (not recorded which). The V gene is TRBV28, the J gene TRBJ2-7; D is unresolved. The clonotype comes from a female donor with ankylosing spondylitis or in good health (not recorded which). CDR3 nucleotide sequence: TGTGCCACCGATAGATGGGAGCAGTACTTC. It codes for CATDRWEQYF. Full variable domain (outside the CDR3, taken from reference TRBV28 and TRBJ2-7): DVKVTQSSRYLVKRTGEKVFLECVQDMDHENMFWYRQDPGLGLRLIYFSYDVKMKEKGDIPEGYSVSREKKERFSLILESASTNQTSMYLCATDRWEQYFGPGTRLTVT.